A single sample is the source of the 20 T cell receptor beta chains below, sequenced in a study of blood T cell repertoires in COVID-19. Sequencing was performed with immunoSEQ multiplex PCR; in TCRdb, only in-frame clones are kept and a portion is missing. Among 250,000 to 300,000 clones listed, roughly 90% were seen once. Material for sequencing was peripheral blood. These receptors originate from a woman aged 40 to 55 who had recovered from COVID-19.

In this sample, this clone turned up a few times. The V gene is TRBV11-3, the J gene TRBJ2-5; 13 bases align to TRBD2. The CDR3 contains 19 residues. Germline CDR1 is SGHNT and CDR2 is YENEEA. The ends lost 1 base at V and 1 base at J; junction bases unmatched: 9. CDR3 protein: CASSLGWTSGRLGQETQYF. The CDR3 DNA follows: TGTGCCAGCAGCTTAGGGTGGACTAGCGGGAGACTGGGCCAAGAGACCCAGTACTTC.

The chain links TRBV9 to TRBJ2-5, with 13 bases identical to TRBD2. V lost 7 bases and J lost 4; bases outside the gene matches: 7. The CDR3 extends over 15 amino acids. Germline V CDR1 and CDR2: SGDLS, YYNGEE. The CDR3 bases are TGTGCCAGCCTCAGGACTAGCGGGAGTCGAGAGACCCAGTACTTC. Protein product: CASLRTSGSRETQYF.

This chain links TRBV11-3 with TRBJ2-5, with 10 nucleotides matching TRBD2. The germline CDR1 and CDR2 sequences are SGHNT and YENEEA. The CDR3 is made up of 15 amino acids. Trimming at V came to 0 bases and at J to 3 bases, leaving 1 base not matched to a gene. In nucleotides, the CDR3 is TGTGCCAGCAGCTTAGATCTAGCGGGGGAAGAGACCCAGTACTTC. Protein sequence: CASSLDLAGEETQYF.

The chain links TRBV13 to TRBJ2-7; 8 bases are a match to TRBD2. Per germline, CDR1 PRHDT and CDR2 FYEKMQ (reference sequence). This CDR3 spans 15 amino acids. V lost 2 bases, J lost 1 base, and 4 bases stayed unmatched. The CDR3, as DNA: TGTGCCAGCAGCTTAAGGGCTAGCGGGTCCTACGAGCAGTACTTC. Its translation is CASSLRASGSYEQYF.

The chain recombines TRBV11-2 with TRBJ2-7; 8 bases are shared with TRBD1. The trim removed 2 bases at V and 2 bases at J, leaving 5 bases unmatched. This CDR3 contains 15 residues. The germline gives CDR1 SGHAT, CDR2 FQNNGV. The CDR3 DNA reads as TGTGCCAGCAGCTTATTCAGGACAGGGCCCTACGAGCAGTACTTC. It yields the protein CASSLFRTGPYEQYF.

The V and J genes are TRBV10-3 and TRBJ1-5; 7 nucleotides align to TRBD1. The CDR3 totals 14 residues. CDR1 ENHRY and CDR2 SYGVKD come from the germline V gene. Trimming cost V 10 bases and J 0 bases; bases outside gene matches: 6. As DNA, the CDR3 is TGTGCCAGTCAAACAGGGGATAGCAATCAGCCCCAGCATTTT. Its translation is CASQTGDSNQPQHF.

J is TRBJ2-5 and V is TRBV7-6; TRBD1 aligns across 7 bases. J gave up 7 bases and V 5 bases, and 16 bases lay outside the gene matches. Germline V gene data show CDR1 as SGHVS and CDR2 as FNYEAQ. The CDR3 contains 16 residues. The CDR3 protein is CASSNLGQELAATQYF. The CDR3 DNA reads TGTGCCAGCAGCAATCTCGGACAGGAGCTTGCCGCGACCCAGTACTTC.

The chain is built from TRBV30 and TRBJ1-1; D ambiguous. The CDR3 covers 11 residues. The V and J ends lost 4 bases and 11 bases respectively, with 14 bases between them. Per germline, CDR1 GTSNPN and CDR2 SVGIG (reference sequence). CDR3 in DNA: TGTGCCTGGATCGGTGCCTTGAGGGCTTTCTTT. This sequence encodes CAWIGALRAFF.

The genes are TRBV5-4 and TRBJ2-1; TRBD2 matches 8 bases. The germline V gene has CDR1 SGHNT and CDR2 YYREEE (reference sequence). J lost 3 bases, V lost 0 bases, and 11 bases had no gene match. The CDR3 runs 18 residues. CDR3 DNA: TGTGCCAGCAGCTTGGGGCTCCAAGCGGGAGCTGGCTACAATGAGCAGTTCTTC. Its translation is CASSLGLQAGAGYNEQFF.

This clone was detected a few times. The same CDR3 arises from other DNA sequences in this sample as well. The rearrangement uses TRBV5-1 and TRBJ2-1; tentative D call: TRBD1 (6 bases). V shed 0 bases and J shed 2 bases, with 12 bases lying between them. In germline, CDR1 is SGHRS, CDR2 YFSETQ. The CDR3 is made up of 16 amino acids. The CDR3 nucleotides read TGCGCCAGCAGCTTGGTGGCAGGGGATGCCTACAATGAGCAGTTCTTC. It encodes CASSLVAGDAYNEQFF.

The gene calls are TRBV28 and TRBJ2-7, with a possible D match to TRBD1 (6 bases). The CDR3 length is 15 residues. CDR1 is MDHEN and CDR2 is SYDVKM in the germline V gene. The ends were cut back, 8 bases at V and 4 bases at J, with 21 bases in the middle. The CDR3 sequence: CASGDRDTAVYEQYF. CDR3 sequence (DNA): TGTGCCAGCGGGGACCGGGACACGGCCGTATACGAGCAGTACTTC.

This chain connects TRBV6-6 to TRBJ2-7; TRBD1 is a possible D gene (6 bases). V lost 8 bases and J 2 bases, leaving 13 bases between the germline ends. CDR1 is MNHNY and CDR2 is SVGAGI in the germline V gene (reference sequence). The CDR3 sequence is 13 residues long. The CDR3: CASAPGHPYEQYF. The CDR3 bases are TGTGCCAGCGCCCCGGGACATCCCTACGAGCAGTACTTC.

The chain links TRBV10-2 to TRBJ2-3, with TRBD2 matching over 10 bases. The CDR3 extends over 19 amino acids. Germline values: CDR1 WSHSY, CDR2 SAAADI. J was trimmed by 5 bases and V by 1 base; bases with no gene match: 15. Here the CDR3 reads CASSEFYGELAGMQDTQYF. Written as DNA, the CDR3 is TGCGCCAGCAGTGAGTTCTATGGGGAACTAGCGGGAATGCAAGATACGCAGTATTTT.

This clone was counted a few times. The chain combines TRBV7-2 with TRBJ2-1; 15 bases fit TRBD2. Germline assignment: CDR1 SGHTA and CDR2 FQGNSA. The trim removed 2 bases at V and 5 bases at J, leaving 7 bases unmatched. The CDR3 runs 18 residues. The DNA for the CDR3 is TGTGCCAGCAGCTTATCTGGACTAGCGGGAGGGTCCCACAATGAGCAGTTCTTC. The encoded protein is CASSLSGLAGGSHNEQFF.

V is TRBV11-3 and J is TRBJ1-2, with no clear D. In germline, CDR1 is SGHNT, CDR2 YENEEA. Trimming took 1 base from V and 0 from J, leaving 3 bases between them. This CDR3 region has 13 residues. CDR3 in DNA: TGTGCCAGCAGCTTAGCTGCTAACTATGGCTACACCTTC. Amino acids: CASSLAANYGYTF.

This chain uses TRBV10-2 with TRBJ2-7; 7 nucleotides align to TRBD2. The CDR3 has 15 residues. Germline V gene sequence: CDR1 WSHSY, CDR2 SAAADI. V dropped 7 bases and J dropped 3; count of bases not matched to a gene: 12. The CDR3 region is CASTRAGPLIYEQYF. CDR3 bases: TGCGCCAGCACCAGAGCGGGACCTTTAATCTACGAGCAGTACTTC.

The V gene is TRBV10-2, the J gene TRBJ1-3; 7 bases line up with TRBD1. The germline V gene encodes CDR1 WSHSY and CDR2 SAAADI. V lost 6 bases, J lost 7 bases, and 9 bases stayed unmatched. The CDR3 consists of 14 residues. The CDR3 DNA sequence: TGCGCCAGCAGACGGGGACAGTTGACTAACACCATATATTTT. Amino acids: CASRRGQLTNTIYF.

The chain uses TRBV14 and TRBJ2-7; 10 nucleotides align to TRBD2. J lost 4 bases, V lost 2 bases, and 2 bases had no gene match. The CDR3 consists of 14 residues. Germline-derived CDR1 and CDR2 are SGHDN and FVKESK. CDR3 DNA: TGTGCCAGCAGCCAAACGGGACTAGCGTACGAGCAGTACTTC. Translating gives CASSQTGLAYEQYF.

This rearrangement joins TRBV5-4 to TRBJ2-3; 12 bases agree with TRBD2. The CDR3 has 16 residues. V was pared by 6 bases and J by 5 bases, with 10 bases of the junction left unmatched. Germline CDR1 and CDR2: SGHNT and YYREEE (reference sequence). Written as DNA, the CDR3 is TGTGCCAGCACCAATGGGGGGGGACTAGCGGGAGATACGCAGTATTTT. Protein sequence: CASTNGGGLAGDTQYF.

The CDR3 DNA sequence: TGTGCCAGCAGCCCGATAAGACTAGCGGGAGTTAACGAGCAGTTCTTC. Protein product: CASSPIRLAGVNEQFF. This sequence joins TRBV3-1 (or the pseudogene TRBV3-2) and TRBJ2-1, with 12 bases identical to TRBD2. This CDR3 is 16 amino acids long. The V gene end was trimmed by 4 bases and the J gene end by 10 bases; junction bases not matched to a gene: 11. Germline CDR1 reads LGHDT; CDR2 reads YNNKEL (reference sequence).